Listed below are T cell receptor beta chains from one sample, sequenced in a study of blood T cell repertoires in COVID-19. Profiled with immunoSEQ multiplex PCR; TCRdb holds only in-frame clones, not every one. The sample records about 220,000 clones, less than 85% being singletons. Sequencing was done on a sample of peripheral blood. The receptors originated from a woman aged 80 or over with acute or convalescent COVID-19. CDR3s leave out the opening cysteine and the closing phenylalanine or tryptophan.

v_call	j_call	cdr3_aa
TRBV2	TRBJ1-4	ASSEAGGLEKLF
TRBV18	TRBJ2-6	ASYQGSGANVLT
TRBV6-5	TRBJ2-2	ASSQGAGTGELF
TRBV18	TRBJ2-4	ASSPRASVGKNIQY
TRBV6-5	TRBJ2-3	ASRYSGTTDTQY
TRBV3-1/TRBV3-2	TRBJ1-6	ASSQTGGALH
TRBV10-3	TRBJ2-3	AISERAGGTDTQY
TRBV9	TRBJ1-2	ASSVTTRNYGYT
TRBV6-1	TRBJ2-3	ASSDGLAGSTDTQY
TRBV3-1/TRBV3-2	TRBJ2-3	ASSPSGGDTDTQY
TRBV6-5	TRBJ1-3	ASSPLREGGNTIY
TRBV5-1	TRBJ2-7	ASSLGASEASEQY
TRBV5-6	TRBJ2-1	ASSLGGLAAYNEQF
TRBV27	TRBJ2-3	ASSESGQPGGQY
TRBV27	TRBJ2-7	ASSRREGPYEQY
TRBV3-1/TRBV3-2	TRBJ1-5	ASSTLSNQPQH
TRBV6-5	TRBJ1-2	ASRLTGAFNYGYT
TRBV11-3	TRBJ1-1	ASSPKLYRDRGTEAF
TRBV4-1	TRBJ1-4	ASSQEGGRSNEKLF
TRBV19	TRBJ2-2	ASSVVIMTGDGELF
TRBV12-3/TRBV12-4	TRBJ1-1	ASSSGGNTEAF
TRBV16	TRBJ1-1	ASSQSARLNTEAF
TRBV7-2	TRBJ1-5	ASSPQNPQPQH
TRBV7-2	TRBJ1-5	ASSLTSEGPQH